This T cell receptor beta chain is from a study of blood T cell repertoires in COVID-19. Trimming stripped 1 base from V and 5 bases from J, with 9 bases between. From germline, CDR1 is SGHVS and CDR2 FNYEAQ. The CDR3 totals 14 residues. Per the study methods: Counts of nucleated cells, estimated from reference gene primer amplification, were obtained. The protocol was immunoSEQ multiplex PCR, while the TCRdb copy is restricted to in-frame clones and leaves out a portion. The V and J calls and clone size were taken over from that table, and D and trimming were inferred from the DNA. The sample has roughly 100,000 clones, about 85% seen once.

Sequencing was carried out using peripheral blood. The clonotype was recovered from a woman in her 50s with COVID-19, enrolled during active disease. The rearrangement links TRBV7-6 to TRBJ1-3; no reliable D call. DNA of the CDR3: TGTGCCAGCAGCTTAGGGGAGGAAAGAAACACCATATATTTT. This translates into CASSLGEERNTIYF.